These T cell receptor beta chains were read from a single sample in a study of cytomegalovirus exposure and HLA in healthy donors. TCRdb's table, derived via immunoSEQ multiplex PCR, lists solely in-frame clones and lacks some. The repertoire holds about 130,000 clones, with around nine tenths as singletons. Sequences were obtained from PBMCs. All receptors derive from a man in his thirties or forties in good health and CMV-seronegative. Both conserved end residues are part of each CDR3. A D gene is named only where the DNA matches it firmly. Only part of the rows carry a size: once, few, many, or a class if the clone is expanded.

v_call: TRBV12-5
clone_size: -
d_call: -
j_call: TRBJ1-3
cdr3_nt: TGTGCTAGTGGTTTGCCAAGGGGGACCTCGGATTTT
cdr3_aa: CASGLPRGTSDF

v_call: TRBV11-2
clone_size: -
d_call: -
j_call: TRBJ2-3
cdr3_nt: TGTGCCAGCAGCCGGGGTGGCTGGGATACGCAGTATTTT
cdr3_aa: CASSRGGWDTQYF

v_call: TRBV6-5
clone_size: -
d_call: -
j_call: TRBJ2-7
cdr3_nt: TGTGCCAGCAGTGTTGACACCTACTCCTACGAGCAGTACTTC
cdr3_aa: CASSVDTYSYEQYF

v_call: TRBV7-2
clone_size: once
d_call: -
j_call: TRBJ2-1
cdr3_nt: TGTGCCAGCAGCCTGAGGATGAGGGCCTACAATGAGCAGTTCTTC
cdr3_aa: CASSLRMRAYNEQFF

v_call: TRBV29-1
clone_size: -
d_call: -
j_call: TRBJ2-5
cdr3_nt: TGCAGCGTTGACAGTCTTCTCCTAGACCAAGAGACCCAGTACTTC
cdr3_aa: CSVDSLLLDQETQYF

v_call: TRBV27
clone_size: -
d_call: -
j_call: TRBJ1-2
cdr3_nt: TGTGCCAGCAGTCCCTTCTCCTCGGCAGGCTATGGCTACACCTTC
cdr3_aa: CASSPFSSAGYGYTF

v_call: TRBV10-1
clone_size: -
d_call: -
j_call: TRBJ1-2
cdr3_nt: TGCGCCAGCAGTGAGTGGGGAGGCGGGGGCCCGGACTATGGCTACACCTTC
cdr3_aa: CASSEWGGGGPDYGYTF

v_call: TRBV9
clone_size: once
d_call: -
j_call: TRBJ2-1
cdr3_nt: TGTGCCAGCAGCCCCCGACTAGAGTACAATGAGCAGTTCTTC
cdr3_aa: CASSPRLEYNEQFF

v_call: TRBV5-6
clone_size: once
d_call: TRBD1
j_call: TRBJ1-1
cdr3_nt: TGTGCCAGCAGTCGACAGGGTTCCAACACTGAAGCTTTCTTT
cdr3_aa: CASSRQGSNTEAFF

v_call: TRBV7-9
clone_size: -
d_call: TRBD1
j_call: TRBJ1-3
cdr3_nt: TGTGCCAGCAGCTGGAGAAGGGGGCCTGGAAACACCATATATTTT
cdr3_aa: CASSWRRGPGNTIYF

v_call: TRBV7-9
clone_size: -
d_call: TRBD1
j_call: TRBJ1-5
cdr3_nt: TGTGCCAGCAGCCGAGGGACAGCACAAAATCAGCCCCAGCATTTT
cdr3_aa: CASSRGTAQNQPQHF

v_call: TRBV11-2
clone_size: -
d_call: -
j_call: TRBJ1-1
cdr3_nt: TGTGCCAGCAGCTTAGATTCCGACACTGAAGCTTTCTTT
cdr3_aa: CASSLDSDTEAFF

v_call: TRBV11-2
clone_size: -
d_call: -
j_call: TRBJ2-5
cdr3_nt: TGTGCCAGCAGCCGAGGGTTAGAGACCCAGTACTTC
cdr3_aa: CASSRGLETQYF

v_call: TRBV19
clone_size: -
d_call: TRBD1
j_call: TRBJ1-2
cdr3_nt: TGTGCCAGTAGTGCTTCCGGGACAGAATTTTATGGCTACACCTTC
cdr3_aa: CASSASGTEFYGYTF

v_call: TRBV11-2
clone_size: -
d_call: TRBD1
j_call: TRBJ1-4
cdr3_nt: TGTGCCAGCAGCTCCCAGGGGGTTGGTAATGAAAAACTGTTTTTT
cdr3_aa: CASSSQGVGNEKLFF

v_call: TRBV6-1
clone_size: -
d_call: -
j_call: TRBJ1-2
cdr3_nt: TGTGCCAGCAGTGAAGCGCCGAGGGAAGGATATGGCTACACCTTC
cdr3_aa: CASSEAPREGYGYTF

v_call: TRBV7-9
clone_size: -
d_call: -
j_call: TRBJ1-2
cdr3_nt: TGTGCCAGCAGCTCAGGGATCTACAAGTATGGCTACACCTTC
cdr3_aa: CASSSGIYKYGYTF

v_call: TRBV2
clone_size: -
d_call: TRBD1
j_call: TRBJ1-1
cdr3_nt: TGTGCCAGCAGTGACAGGGGGTTGACTGAAGCTTTCTTT
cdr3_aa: CASSDRGLTEAFF

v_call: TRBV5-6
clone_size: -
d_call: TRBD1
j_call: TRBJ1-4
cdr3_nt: TGTGCCAGCAGCCAGCCCGGACAGGGCTTGGAAAAACTGTTTTTT
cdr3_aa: CASSQPGQGLEKLFF

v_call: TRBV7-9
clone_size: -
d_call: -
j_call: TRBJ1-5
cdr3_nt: TGTGCCAGCAGCTCGTGGACAGCTGAAACTAGCAATCAGCCCCAGCATTTT
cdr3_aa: CASSSWTAETSNQPQHF

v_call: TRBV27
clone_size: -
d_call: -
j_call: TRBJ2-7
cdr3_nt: TGTGCCAGCAGTTTTATCAGCGCTGCCTACGAGCAGTACTTC
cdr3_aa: CASSFISAAYEQYF

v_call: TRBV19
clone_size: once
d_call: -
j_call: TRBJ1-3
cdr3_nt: TGTGCCAGTAGTATCCCGGTTTCTGGAAACACCATATATTTT
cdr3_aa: CASSIPVSGNTIYF

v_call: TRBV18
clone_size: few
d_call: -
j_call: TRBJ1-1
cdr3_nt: TGTGCCAGCTCACCAGCGAAGGGAGTCGTAGCTTTCTTT
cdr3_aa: CASSPAKGVVAFF

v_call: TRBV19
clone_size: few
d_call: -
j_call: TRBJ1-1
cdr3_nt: TGTGCCAGTAGTTTTGTCATCGCGGGGGTTGCGAACACTGAAGCTTTCTTT
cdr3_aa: CASSFVIAGVANTEAFF

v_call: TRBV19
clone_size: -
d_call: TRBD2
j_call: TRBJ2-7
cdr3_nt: TGTGCCAGTAGTATAGACCCCGGGACTAGCGGGTCCTACGAGCAGTACTTC
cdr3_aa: CASSIDPGTSGSYEQYF

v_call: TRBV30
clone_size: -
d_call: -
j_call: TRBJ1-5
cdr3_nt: TGTGCCTGGACTACTAATTTGGCCGATCTCCCCTATCAGCCCCAGCATTTT
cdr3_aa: CAWTTNLADLPYQPQHF

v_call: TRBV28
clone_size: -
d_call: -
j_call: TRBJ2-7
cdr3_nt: TGTGCCAGCAGTTTAGAGGCAGGGGAGTACGAGCAGTACTTC
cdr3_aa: CASSLEAGEYEQYF

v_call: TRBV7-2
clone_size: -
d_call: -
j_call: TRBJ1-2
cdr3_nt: TGTGCCAGCAGCTCCGGCGGTACTAACTATGGCTACACCTTC
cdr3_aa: CASSSGGTNYGYTF

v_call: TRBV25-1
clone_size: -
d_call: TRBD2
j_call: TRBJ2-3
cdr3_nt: TGTGCCAGCACCCCAGCGGGAGGCACAGATACGCAGTATTTT
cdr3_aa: CASTPAGGTDTQYF

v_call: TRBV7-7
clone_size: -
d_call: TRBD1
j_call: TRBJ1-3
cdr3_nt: TGTGCCAGCAGCCCGAGGACAGGGCCAACTCAATCTGGAAACACCATATATTTT
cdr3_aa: CASSPRTGPTQSGNTIYF

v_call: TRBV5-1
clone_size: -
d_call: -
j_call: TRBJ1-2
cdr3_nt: TGCGCCAGCAGCTTGGCCGCAGATTCGAACTATGGCTACACCTTC
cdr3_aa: CASSLAADSNYGYTF

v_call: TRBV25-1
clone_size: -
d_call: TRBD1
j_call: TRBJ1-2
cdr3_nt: TGTGCCAGCAGGGCCCAGGGGGGAACGTATGGCTACACCTTC
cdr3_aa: CASRAQGGTYGYTF

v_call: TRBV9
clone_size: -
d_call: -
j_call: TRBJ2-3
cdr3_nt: TGTGCCAGCAGCTTCCCAGGTGCAGATACGCAGTATTTT
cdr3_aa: CASSFPGADTQYF

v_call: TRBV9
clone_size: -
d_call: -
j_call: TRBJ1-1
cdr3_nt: TGTGCCAGCAGCGTACTCGCAGGGGCGAGGGCTGAAGCTTTCTTT
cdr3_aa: CASSVLAGARAEAFF

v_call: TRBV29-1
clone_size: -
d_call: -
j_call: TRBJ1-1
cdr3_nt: TGCAGCGTTCTTGTCCTGAGTCCTGAAGCTTTCTTT
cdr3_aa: CSVLVLSPEAFF

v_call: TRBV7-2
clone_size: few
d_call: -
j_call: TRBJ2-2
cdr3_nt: TGTGCCAGCAGCCCGCGCACCGGGGAGCTGTTTTTT
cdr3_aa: CASSPRTGELFF

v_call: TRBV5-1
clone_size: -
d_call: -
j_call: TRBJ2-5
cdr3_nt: TGCGCCAGCAGCGCTGACGGGCAAGAGACCCAGTACTTC
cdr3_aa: CASSADGQETQYF

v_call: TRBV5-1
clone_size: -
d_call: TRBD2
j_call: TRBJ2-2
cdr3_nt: TGCGCCAGCAGCTGGACTAGCGACACCGGGGAGCTGTTTTTT
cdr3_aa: CASSWTSDTGELFF

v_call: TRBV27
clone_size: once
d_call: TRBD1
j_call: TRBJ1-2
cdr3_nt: TGTGCCAGCAGTTTATCGAGTGGGGACAGGGTCTATGGCTACACCTTC
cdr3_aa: CASSLSSGDRVYGYTF

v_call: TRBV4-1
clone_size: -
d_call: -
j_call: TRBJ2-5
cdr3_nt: TGCGCCAGCAGCCAATACGGGACACAAAGGCAAGAGACCCAGTACTTC
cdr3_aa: CASSQYGTQRQETQYF

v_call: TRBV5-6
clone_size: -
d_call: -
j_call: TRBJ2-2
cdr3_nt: TGTGCCAGCAGCTTGGGGTACCAGACTAACACCGGGGAGCTGTTTTTT
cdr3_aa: CASSLGYQTNTGELFF

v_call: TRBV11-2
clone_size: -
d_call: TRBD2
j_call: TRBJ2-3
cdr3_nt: TGTGCCAGCAGGTCGGGACTAAGCACAGATACGCAGTATTTT
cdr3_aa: CASRSGLSTDTQYF

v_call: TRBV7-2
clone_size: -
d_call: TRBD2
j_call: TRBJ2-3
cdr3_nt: TGTGCCAGCACCCCTAGCGGCACTACAGATACGCAGTATTTT
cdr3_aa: CASTPSGTTDTQYF

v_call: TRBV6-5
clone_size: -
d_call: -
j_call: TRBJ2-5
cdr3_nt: TGTGCCAGCAGCTCCTTAGGCGGGACCCAGTACTTC
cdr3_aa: CASSSLGGTQYF